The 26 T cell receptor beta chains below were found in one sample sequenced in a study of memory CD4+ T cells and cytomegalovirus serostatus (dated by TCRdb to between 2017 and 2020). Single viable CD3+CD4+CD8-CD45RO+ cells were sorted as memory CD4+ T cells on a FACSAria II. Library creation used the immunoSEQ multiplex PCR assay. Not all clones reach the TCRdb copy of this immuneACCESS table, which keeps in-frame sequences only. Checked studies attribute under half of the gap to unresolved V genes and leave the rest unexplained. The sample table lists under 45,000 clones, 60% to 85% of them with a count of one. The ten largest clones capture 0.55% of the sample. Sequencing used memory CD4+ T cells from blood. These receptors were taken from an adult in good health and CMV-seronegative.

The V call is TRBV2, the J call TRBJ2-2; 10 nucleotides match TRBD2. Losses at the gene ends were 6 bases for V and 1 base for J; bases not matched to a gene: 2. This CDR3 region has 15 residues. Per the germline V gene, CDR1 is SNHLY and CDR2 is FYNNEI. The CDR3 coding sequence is TGTGCCAGCAGGAGACTAGCGGGGAACACCGGGGAGCTGTTTTTT. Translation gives CASRRLAGNTGELFF.

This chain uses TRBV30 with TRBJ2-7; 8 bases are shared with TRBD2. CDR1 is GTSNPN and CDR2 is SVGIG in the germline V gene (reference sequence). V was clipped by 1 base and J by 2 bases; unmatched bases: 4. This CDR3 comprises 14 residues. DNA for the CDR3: TGTGCCTGGAGTGCCGGGGGGGGAACCTACGAGCAGTACTTC. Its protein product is CAWSAGGGTYEQYF. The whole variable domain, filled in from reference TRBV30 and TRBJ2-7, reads SQTIHQWPATLVQPVGSPLSLECTVEGTSNPNLYWYRQAAGRGLQLLFYSVGIGQISSEVPQNLSASRPQDRQFILSSKKLLLSDSGFYLCAWSAGGGTYEQYFGPGTRLTVT.

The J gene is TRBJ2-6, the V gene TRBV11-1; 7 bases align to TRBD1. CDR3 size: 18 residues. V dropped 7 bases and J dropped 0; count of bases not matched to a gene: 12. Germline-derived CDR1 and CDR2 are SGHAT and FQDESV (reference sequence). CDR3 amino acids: CASTATGTASSGANVLTF. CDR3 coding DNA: TGTGCCAGCACTGCCACCGGGACAGCTAGCTCTGGGGCCAACGTCCTGACTTTC.

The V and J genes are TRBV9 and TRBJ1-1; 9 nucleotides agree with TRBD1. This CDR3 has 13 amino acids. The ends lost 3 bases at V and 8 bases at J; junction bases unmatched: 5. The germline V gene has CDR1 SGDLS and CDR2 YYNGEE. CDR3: CASSAGTGTEAFF. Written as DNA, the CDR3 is TGTGCCAGCAGCGCCGGGACAGGGACAGAAGCTTTCTTT.

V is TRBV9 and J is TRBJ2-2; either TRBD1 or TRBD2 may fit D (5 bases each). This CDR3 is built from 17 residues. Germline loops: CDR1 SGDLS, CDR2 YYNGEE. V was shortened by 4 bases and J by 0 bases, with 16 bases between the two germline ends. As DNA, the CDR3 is TGTGCCAGCAGCCCCCACATTGTGGGGGCGAACACCGGGGAGCTGTTTTTT. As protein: CASSPHIVGANTGELFF. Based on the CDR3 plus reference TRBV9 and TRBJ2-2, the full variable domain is DSGVTQTPKHLITATGQRVTLRCSPRSGDLSVYWYQQSLDQGLQFLIQYYNGEERAKGNILERFSAQQFPDLHSELNLSSLELGDSALYFCASSPHIVGANTGELFFGEGSRLTVL.

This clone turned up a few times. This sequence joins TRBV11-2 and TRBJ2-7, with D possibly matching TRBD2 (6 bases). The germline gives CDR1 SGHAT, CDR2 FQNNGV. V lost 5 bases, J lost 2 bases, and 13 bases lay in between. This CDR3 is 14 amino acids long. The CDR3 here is CASSRITGAYEQYF. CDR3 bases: TGTGCCAGCAGCAGGATAACGGGGGCCTACGAGCAGTACTTC.

This chain's CDR3 is CASSSDGGRTEAFF. The CDR3 DNA reads TGCGCCAGCAGCTCAGACGGGGGTCGGACTGAAGCTTTCTTT. The gene calls are TRBV5-1 and TRBJ1-1; possible D gene TRBD1, 5 bases. The germline V gene has CDR1 SGHRS and CDR2 YFSETQ. Trimming shortened V by 3 bases and J by 5 bases, and 14 bases separated the two germline ends. The CDR3 totals 14 residues.

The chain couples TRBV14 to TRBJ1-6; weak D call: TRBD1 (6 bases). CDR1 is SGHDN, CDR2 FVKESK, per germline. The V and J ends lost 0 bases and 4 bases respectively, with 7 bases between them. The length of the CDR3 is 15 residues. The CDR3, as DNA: TGTGCCAGCAGCCAAGACAGGGGATATAATTCACCCCTCCACTTT. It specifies CASSQDRGYNSPLHF.

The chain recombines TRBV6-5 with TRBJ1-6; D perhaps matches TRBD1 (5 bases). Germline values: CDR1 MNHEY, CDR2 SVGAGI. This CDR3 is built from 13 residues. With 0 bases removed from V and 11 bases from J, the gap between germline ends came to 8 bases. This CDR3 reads CASSYSGGAPLHF. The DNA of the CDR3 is TGTGCCAGCAGTTACTCGGGGGGAGCACCCCTCCACTTT.

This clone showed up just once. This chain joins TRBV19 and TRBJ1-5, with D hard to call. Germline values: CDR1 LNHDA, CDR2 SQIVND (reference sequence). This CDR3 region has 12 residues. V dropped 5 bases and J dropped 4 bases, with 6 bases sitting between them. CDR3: CASSLRNQPQHF. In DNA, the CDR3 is TGTGCCAGTAGTCTCAGGAATCAGCCCCAGCATTTT.

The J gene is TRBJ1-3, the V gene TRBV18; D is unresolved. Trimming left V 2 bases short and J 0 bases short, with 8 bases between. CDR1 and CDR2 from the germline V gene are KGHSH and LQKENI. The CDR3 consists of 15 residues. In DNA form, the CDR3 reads TGTGCCAGCTCACCATCGGGGAGCTCTGGAAACACCATATATTTT. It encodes CASSPSGSSGNTIYF.

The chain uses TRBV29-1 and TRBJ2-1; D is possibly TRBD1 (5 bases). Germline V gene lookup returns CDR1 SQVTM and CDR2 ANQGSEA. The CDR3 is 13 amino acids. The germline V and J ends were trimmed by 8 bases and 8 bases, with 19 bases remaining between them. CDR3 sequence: CSLSVGLGDEQFF. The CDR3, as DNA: TGCAGCCTTTCTGTAGGGCTAGGGGATGAGCAGTTCTTC.

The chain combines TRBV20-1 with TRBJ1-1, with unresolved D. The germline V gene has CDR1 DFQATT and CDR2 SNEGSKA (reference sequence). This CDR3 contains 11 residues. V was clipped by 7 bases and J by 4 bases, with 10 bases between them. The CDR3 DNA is TGCAGTGTGGAGGGATCCACTGAAGCTTTCTTT. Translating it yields CSVEGSTEAFF.

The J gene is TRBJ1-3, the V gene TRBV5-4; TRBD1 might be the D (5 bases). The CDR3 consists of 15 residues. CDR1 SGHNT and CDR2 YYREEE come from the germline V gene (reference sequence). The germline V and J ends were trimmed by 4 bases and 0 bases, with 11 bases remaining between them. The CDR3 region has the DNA TGTGCCAGCAGCGAGGGACTGAGCTCTGGAAACACCATATATTTT. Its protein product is CASSEGLSSGNTIYF. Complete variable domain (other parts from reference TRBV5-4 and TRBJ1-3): ETGVTQSPTHLIKTRGQQVTLRCSSQSGHNTVSWYQQALGQGPQFIFQYYREEENGRGNFPPRFSGLQFPNYSSELNVNALELDDSALYLCASSEGLSSGNTIYFGEGSWLTVV.

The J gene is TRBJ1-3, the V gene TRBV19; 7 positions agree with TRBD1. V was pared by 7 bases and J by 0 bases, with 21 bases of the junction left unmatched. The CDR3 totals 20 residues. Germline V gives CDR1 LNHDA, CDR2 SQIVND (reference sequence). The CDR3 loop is CASTPASWDSQTFSGNTIYF. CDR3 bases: TGTGCCAGTACTCCAGCCTCATGGGACAGCCAAACTTTCTCTGGAAACACCATATATTTT.

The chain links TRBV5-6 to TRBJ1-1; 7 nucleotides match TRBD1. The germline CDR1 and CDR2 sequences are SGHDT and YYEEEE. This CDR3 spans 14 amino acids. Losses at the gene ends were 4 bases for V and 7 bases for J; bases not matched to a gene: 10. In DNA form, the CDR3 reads TGTGCCAGCAGCCGTGACAGGGTAGGTTATGAAGCTTTCTTT. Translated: CASSRDRVGYEAFF.

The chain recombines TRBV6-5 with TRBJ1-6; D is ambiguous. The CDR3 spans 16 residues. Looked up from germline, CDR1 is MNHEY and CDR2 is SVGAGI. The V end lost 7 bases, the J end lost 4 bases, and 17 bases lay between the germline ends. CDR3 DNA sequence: TGTGCCAGCATTTCCTCTTGGGGTTCTTATAATTCACCCCTCCACTTT. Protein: CASISSWGSYNSPLHF.

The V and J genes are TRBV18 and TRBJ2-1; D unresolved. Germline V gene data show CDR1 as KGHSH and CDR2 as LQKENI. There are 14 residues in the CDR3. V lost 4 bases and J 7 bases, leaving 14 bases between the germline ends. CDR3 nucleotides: TGTGCCAGCTCACTGTACTATCAGGATAATGAGCAGTTCTTC. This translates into CASSLYYQDNEQFF.

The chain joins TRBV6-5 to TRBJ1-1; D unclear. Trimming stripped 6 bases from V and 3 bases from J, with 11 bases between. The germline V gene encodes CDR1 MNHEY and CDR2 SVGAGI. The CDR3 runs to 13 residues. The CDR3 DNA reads TGTGCCAGCAGGGGCCTCCGGGACACTGAAGCTTTCTTT. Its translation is CASRGLRDTEAFF.

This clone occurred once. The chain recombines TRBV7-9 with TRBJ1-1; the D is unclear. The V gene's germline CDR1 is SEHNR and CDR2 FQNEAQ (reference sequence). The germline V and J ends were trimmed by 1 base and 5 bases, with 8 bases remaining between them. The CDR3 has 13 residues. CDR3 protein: CASSLGGRTEAFF. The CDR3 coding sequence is TGTGCCAGCAGCTTAGGCGGGAGAACTGAAGCTTTCTTT.

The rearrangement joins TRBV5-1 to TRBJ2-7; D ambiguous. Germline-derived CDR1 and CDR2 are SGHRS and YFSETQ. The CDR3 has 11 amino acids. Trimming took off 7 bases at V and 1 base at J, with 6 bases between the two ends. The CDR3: CASRVSYEQYF. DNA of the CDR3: TGCGCCAGCCGCGTTTCCTACGAGCAGTACTTC.

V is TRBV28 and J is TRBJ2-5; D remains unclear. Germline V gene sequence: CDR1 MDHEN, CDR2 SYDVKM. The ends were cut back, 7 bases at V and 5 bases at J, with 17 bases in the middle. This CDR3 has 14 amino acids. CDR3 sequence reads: CASTDFKGFETQYF. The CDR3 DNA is TGTGCCAGCACCGACTTTAAGGGCTTCGAGACCCAGTACTTC.

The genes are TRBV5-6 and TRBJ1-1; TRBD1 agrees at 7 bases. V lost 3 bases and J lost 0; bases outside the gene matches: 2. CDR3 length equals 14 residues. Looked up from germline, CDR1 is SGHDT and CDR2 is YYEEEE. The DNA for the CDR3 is TGTGCCAGCAGCTCAAGGGGGCTGAACACTGAAGCTTTCTTT. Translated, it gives CASSSRGLNTEAFF.

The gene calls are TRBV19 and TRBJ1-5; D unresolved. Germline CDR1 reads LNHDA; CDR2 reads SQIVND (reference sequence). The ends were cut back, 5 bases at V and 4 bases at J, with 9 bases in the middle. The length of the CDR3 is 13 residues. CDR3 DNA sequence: TGTGCCAGTAGTCCGAGAGGGAATCAGCCCCAGCATTTT. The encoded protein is CASSPRGNQPQHF.

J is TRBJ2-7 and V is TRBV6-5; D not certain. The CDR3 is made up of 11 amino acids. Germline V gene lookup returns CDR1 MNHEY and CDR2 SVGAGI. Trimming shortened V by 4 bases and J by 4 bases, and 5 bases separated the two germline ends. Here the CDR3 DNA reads TGTGCCAGCAGTTCCACATACGAGCAGTACTTC. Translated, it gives CASSSTYEQYF.

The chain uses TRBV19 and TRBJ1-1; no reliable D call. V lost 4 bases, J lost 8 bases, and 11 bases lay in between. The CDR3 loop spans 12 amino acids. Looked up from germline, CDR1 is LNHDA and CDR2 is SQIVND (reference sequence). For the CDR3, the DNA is TGTGCCAGTAGTACCCGGGCGAAGGAAGCTTTCTTT. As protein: CASSTRAKEAFF.